This T cell receptor beta chain was found in a study of blood T cell repertoires in COVID-19. Study details: PBMCs, B-cell-depleted T cells, or T cells provided the cDNA or gDNA that made up the material.

Profiled with immunoSEQ multiplex PCR; TCRdb holds only in-frame clones, not every one. The data hold approximately 230,000 clones, with 85% to 90% observed a single time. V was cut by 0 bases and J by 5 bases, with 19 bases left in between. CDR3 size: 17 residues. CDR1 is SGHAT and CDR2 is FQNNGV in the germline V gene. The sequence came from a man at least 80 years old with acute or convalescent COVID-19. Sequences were obtained from peripheral blood. J is TRBJ2-5 and V is TRBV11-2; maybe TRBD1 (5 bases). CDR3 sequence: CASSLEAEVMGRETQYF. The DNA of the CDR3 is TGTGCCAGCAGCTTAGAGGCAGAGGTGATGGGGCGCGAGACCCAGTACTTC.